This T cell receptor (beta chain) was obtained from a study of blood T cell repertoires in COVID-19. Germline V lookup: CDR1 LGHNA, CDR2 YNFKEQ. The J segment lost 2 bases and the V segment lost 4 bases, leaving 2 bases of the junction unmatched. This CDR3 region has 16 residues. What the recovered Cohort 3 donors had was two negative PCRs, clearance, or symptom resolution. Some clones are missing from TCRdb's copy, which holds only in-frame ones; the method was immunoSEQ multiplex PCR. Of about 320,000 clones listed, approximately 90% were seen once; the top ten hold under 6.5%. This clone has only a few counts.

The rearrangement uses TRBV4-2 and TRBJ2-3, with 14 bases fitting TRBD2. The origin of this receptor is a woman in her twenties or thirties who had recovered from COVID-19. The material sequenced was PBMCs or T cells enriched from blood (not recorded which). CDR3 coding DNA: TGTGCCAGCAGCCCGACTAGCGGGGGGGACACAGATACGCAGTATTTT. It translates to CASSPTSGGDTDTQYF.